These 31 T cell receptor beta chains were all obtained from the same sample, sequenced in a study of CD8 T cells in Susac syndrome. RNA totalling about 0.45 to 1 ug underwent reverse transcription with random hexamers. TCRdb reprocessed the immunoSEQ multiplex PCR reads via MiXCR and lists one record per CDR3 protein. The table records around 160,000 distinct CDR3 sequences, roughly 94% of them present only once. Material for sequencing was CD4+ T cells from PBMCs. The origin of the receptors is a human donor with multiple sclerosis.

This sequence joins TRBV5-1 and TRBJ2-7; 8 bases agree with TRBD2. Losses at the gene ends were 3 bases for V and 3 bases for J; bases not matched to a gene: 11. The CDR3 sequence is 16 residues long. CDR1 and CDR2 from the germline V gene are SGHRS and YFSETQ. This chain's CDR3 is CASSSDSSSGYYEQYF. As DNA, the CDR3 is TGCGCCAGCAGCTCAGACTCCTCTAGCGGGTACTACGAGCAGTACTTC.

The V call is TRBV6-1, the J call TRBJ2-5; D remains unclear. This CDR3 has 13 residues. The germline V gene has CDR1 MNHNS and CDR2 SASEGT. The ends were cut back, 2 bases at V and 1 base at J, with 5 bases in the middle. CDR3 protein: CASSEMPQETQYF. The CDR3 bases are TGTGCCAGCAGTGAAATGCCCCAAGAGACCCAGTACTTC.

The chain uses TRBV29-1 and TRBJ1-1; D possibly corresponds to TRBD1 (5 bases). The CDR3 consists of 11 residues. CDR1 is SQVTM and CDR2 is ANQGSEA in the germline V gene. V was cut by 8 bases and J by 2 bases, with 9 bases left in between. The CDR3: CSLRGNTEAFF. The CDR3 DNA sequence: TGCAGCTTGAGGGGTAACACTGAAGCTTTCTTT.

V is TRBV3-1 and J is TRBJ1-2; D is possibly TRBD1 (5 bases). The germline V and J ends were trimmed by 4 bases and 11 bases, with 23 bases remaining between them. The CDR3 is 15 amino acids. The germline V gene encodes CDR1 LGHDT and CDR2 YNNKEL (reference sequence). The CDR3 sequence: CASSPTKGAQRGYTF. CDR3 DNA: TGTGCCAGCAGCCCTACTAAAGGGGCGCAGAGGGGATACACCTTC.

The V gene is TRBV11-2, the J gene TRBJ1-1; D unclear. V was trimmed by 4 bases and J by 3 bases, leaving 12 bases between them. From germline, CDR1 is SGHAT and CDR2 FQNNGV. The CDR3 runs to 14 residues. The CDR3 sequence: CASSSSWSDTEAFF. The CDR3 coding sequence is TGTGCCAGCAGCTCTAGTTGGAGTGACACTGAAGCTTTCTTT.

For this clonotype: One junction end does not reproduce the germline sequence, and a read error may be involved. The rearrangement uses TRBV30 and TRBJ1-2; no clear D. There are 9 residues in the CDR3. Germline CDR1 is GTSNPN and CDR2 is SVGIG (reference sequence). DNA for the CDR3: TGTGCCTGGGGACCTACAACCCTTTTC. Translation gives CAWGPTTLF.

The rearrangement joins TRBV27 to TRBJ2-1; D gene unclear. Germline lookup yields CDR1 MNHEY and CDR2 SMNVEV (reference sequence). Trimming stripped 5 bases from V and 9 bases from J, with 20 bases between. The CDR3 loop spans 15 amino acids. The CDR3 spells CASSDSSRSPFEQFF. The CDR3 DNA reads TGTGCCAGCAGTGATTCCAGCCGATCCCCCTTTGAGCAGTTCTTC.

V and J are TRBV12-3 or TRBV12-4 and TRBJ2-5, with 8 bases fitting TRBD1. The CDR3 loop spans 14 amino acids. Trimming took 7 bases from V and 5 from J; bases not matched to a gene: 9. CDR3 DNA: TGTGCCAGCAAGGGACAGGTCATAGGGGAGACCCAGTACTTC. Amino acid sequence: CASKGQVIGETQYF.

Written as DNA, the CDR3 is TGTGCCAGTAGTATCTGGGCCCAGACAGGGGGCAGTGGCTACACCTTC. This translates into CASSIWAQTGGSGYTF. The chain uses TRBV19 and TRBJ1-2, with 10 bases identical to TRBD1. CDR3 length equals 16 residues. CDR1 is LNHDA and CDR2 is SQIVND in the germline V gene (reference sequence). V gave up 3 bases and J gave up 7 bases; unmatched junction bases: 11.

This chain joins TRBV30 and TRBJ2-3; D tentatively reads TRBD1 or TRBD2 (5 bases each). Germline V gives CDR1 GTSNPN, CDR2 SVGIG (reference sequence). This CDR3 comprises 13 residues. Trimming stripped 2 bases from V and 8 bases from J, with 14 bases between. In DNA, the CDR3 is TGTGCCTGGAGTCCCCAGACTGGGGGTACGCAGTATTTT. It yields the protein CAWSPQTGGTQYF.

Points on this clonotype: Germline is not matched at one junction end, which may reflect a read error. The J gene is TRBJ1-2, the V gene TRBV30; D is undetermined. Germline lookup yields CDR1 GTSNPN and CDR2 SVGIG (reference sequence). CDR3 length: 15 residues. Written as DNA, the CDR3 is TGTGCCTCGAGTTTAGGCTCCCTGGCACACTATGGCTACACCTTC. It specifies CASSLGSLAHYGYTF.

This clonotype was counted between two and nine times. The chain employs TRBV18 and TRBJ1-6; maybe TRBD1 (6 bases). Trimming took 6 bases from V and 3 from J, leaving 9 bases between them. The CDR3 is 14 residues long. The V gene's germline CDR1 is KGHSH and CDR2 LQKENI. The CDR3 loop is CASSAGVYNSPLHF. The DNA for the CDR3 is TGTGCCAGCTCGGCAGGGGTCTATAATTCACCCCTCCACTTT.

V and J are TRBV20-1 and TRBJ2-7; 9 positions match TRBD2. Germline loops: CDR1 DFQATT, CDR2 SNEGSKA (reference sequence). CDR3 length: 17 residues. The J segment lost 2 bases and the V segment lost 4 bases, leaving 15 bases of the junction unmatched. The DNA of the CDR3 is TGCAGTGCTACACGAGCACTTAGCGGGAGTGCAACCTACGAGCAGTACTTC. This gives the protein CSATRALSGSATYEQYF.

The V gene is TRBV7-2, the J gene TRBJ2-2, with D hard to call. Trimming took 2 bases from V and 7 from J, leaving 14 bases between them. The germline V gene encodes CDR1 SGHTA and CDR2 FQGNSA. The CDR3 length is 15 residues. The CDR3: CASSLSYAAIGELFF. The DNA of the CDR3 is TGTGCCAGCAGCTTAAGTTATGCAGCTATCGGGGAGCTGTTTTTT.

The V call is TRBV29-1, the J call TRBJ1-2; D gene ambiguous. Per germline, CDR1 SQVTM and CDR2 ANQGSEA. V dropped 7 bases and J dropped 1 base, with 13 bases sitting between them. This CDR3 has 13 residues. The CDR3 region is CSAVQNYNYGYTF. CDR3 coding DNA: TGCAGCGCCGTACAGAATTATAACTATGGCTACACCTTC.

CDR3 protein: CASSHGREPSGRETQYF. The CDR3 DNA reads TGCGCCAGCAGCCATGGTCGGGAGCCCAGTGGAAGGGAGACCCAGTACTTC. This chain joins TRBV4-1 and TRBJ2-5; perhaps TRBD2 as D (6 bases). CDR1 and CDR2 (germline): MGHRA, YSYEKL. CDR3 length equals 17 residues. Trimming left V 3 bases short and J 5 bases short, with 22 bases between.

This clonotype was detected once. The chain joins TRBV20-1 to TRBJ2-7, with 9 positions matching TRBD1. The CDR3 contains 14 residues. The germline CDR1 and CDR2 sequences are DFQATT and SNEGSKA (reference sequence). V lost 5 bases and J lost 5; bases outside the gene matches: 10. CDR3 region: CSASSGTGFHEQYF. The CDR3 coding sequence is TGCAGTGCTTCATCCGGGACAGGGTTCCACGAGCAGTACTTC.

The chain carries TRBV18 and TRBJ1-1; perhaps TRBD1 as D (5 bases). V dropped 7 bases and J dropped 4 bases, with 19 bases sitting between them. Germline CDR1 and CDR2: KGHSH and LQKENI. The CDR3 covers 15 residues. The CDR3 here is CASLGQGNSGTEAFF. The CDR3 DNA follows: TGTGCCAGCTTGGGGCAGGGCAATTCGGGCACTGAAGCTTTCTTT.

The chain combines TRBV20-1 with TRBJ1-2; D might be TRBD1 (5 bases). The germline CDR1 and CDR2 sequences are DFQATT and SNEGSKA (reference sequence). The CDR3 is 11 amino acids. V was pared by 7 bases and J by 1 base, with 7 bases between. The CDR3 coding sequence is TGCAGTGTCGACAGTAACTATGGCTACACCTTC. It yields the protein CSVDSNYGYTF.

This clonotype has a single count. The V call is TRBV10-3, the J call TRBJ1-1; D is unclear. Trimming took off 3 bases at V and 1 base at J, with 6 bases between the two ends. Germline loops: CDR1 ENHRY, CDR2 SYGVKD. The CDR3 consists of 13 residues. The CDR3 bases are TGTGCCATCAGTGACAGGCCGAACACTGAAGCTTTCTTT. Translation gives CAISDRPNTEAFF.

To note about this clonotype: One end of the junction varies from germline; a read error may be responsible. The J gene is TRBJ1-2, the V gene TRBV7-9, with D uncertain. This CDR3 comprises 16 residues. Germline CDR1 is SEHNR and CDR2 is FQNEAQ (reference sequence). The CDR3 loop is CASSLGSIENNYGYTF. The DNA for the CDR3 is TGTGCCAGCAGTTTAGGCAGTATCGAGAATAACTATGGCTACACCTTC.

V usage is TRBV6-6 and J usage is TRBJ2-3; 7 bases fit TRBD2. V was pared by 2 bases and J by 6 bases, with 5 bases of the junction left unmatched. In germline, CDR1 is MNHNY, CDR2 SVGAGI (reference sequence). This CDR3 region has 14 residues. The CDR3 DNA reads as TGTGCCAGCAGTTACAAAGCGGGGCGGGATACGCAGTATTTT. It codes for CASSYKAGRDTQYF.

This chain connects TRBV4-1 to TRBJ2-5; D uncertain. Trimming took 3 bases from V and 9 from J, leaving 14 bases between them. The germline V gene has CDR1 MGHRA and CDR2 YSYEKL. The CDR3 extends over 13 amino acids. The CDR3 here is CASSHDGTPPQYF. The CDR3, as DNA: TGCGCCAGCAGCCACGACGGAACACCCCCCCAGTACTTC.

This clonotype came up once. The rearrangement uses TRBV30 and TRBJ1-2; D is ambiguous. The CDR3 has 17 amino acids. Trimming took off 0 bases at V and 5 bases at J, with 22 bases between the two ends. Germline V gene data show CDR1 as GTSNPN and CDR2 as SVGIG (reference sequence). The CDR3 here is CAWSVPFESPTWYGYTF. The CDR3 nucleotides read TGTGCCTGGAGTGTCCCCTTTGAATCACCAACGTGGTATGGCTACACCTTC.

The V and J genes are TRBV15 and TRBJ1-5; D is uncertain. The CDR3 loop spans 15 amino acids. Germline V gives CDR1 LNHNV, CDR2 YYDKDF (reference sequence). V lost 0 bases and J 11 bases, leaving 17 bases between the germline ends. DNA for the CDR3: TGTGCCACCAGCAGAGATCCCCTTGATGAAAGGGCCCAGCATTTT. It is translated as CATSRDPLDERAQHF.

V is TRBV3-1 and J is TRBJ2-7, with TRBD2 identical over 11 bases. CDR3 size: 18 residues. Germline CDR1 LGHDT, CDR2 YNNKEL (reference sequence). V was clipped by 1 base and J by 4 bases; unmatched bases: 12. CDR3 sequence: CASSQGVILAGGRYEQYF. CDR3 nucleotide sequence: TGTGCCAGCAGCCAAGGCGTGATTTTAGCGGGGGGGCGATACGAGCAGTACTTC.

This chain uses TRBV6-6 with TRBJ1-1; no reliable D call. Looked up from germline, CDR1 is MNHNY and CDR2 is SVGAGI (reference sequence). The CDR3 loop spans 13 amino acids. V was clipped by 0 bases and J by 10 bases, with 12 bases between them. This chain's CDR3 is CASSYSIGGGAFF. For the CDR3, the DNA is TGTGCCAGCAGTTACTCGATTGGTGGTGGAGCTTTCTTT.

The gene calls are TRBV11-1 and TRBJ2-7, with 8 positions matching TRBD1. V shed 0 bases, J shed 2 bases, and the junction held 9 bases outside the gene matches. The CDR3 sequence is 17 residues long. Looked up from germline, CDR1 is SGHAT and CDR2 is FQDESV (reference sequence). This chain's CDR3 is CASSLAQGAKVPYEQYF. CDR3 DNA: TGTGCCAGCAGCTTAGCGCAGGGGGCCAAGGTCCCCTACGAGCAGTACTTC.

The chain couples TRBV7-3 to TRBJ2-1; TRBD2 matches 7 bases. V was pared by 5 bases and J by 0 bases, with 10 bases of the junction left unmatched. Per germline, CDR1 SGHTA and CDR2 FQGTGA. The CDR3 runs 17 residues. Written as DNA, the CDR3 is TGTGCCAGCAGCGCCCACCCTCTAGCGGACTCCTACAATGAGCAGTTCTTC. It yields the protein CASSAHPLADSYNEQFF.

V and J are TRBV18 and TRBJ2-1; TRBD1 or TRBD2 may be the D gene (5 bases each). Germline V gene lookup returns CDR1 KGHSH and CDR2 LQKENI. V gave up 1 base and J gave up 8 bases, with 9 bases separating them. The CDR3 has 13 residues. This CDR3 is CASSPLGGDEQFF. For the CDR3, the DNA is TGTGCCAGCTCACCACTTGGGGGAGATGAGCAGTTCTTC.

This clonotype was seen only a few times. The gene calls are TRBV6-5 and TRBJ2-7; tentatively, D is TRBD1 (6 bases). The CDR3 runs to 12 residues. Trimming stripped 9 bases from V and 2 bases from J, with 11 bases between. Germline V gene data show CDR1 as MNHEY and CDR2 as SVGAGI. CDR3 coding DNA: TGTGCCAGTTCCGGGACAACCTACGAGCAGTACTTC. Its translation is CASSGTTYEQYF.